This T cell receptor beta chain is from a study of blood T cell repertoires in COVID-19. Overall study: Both acute and convalescent COVID-19 samples were obtained from the United States, Italy and Spain. Sources were T cells, B-cell-depleted T cells, or PBMCs; the material itself was cDNA or gDNA.

Per the authors' pipeline: Estimation of nucleated cell counts was performed using reference gene primer amplification. Some clones are missing from TCRdb's copy, which holds only in-frame ones; the method was immunoSEQ multiplex PCR. V and J calls and clone size follow that table, whereas D and trimming were derived from the DNA. The sample contains about 290,000 clones, around 85% of which appear only once. V lost 4 bases, J lost 7 bases, and 7 bases stayed unmatched. Germline loops: CDR1 SGHAT, CDR2 FQNNGV. The CDR3 is 14 amino acids. The V call is TRBV11-2, the J call TRBJ2-3; TRBD2 matches 8 bases. Sequences were obtained from peripheral blood. This clonotype originated in a woman in her forties or fifties with active or convalescent COVID-19. CDR3 coding DNA: TGTGCCAGCAGCTCCACCGGACTAGCCAATACGCAGTATTTT. Its translation: CASSSTGLANTQYF.